Shown below are 8 T cell receptor beta chains from a single sample sequenced in a study of cytomegalovirus exposure and HLA in healthy donors. In the PCR, 60 Vbeta and 13 Jbeta primers were used. The protocol was immunoSEQ multiplex PCR, while the TCRdb copy is restricted to in-frame clones and leaves out a portion. Of roughly 180,000 clones in the sample, around 80% are singletons; the top ten hold around 1.4%. Specimen: PBMCs. These TCRs come from a girl aged 10-17 years in good health and CMV-seropositive.

This chain connects TRBV5-4 to TRBJ2-3; tentatively, D is TRBD2 (5 bases). The V and J ends lost 0 bases and 9 bases respectively, with 14 bases between them. In germline, CDR1 is SGHNT, CDR2 YYREEE (reference sequence). The CDR3 contains 14 residues. The CDR3 sequence: CASSLEVGGGTQYF. The CDR3 DNA sequence: TGTGCCAGCAGCTTGGAGGTGGGCGGAGGCACGCAGTATTTT.

This clone has just a few counts. The chain links TRBV5-1 to TRBJ2-1; 10 positions agree with TRBD2. V shed 5 bases and J 4 bases; nucleotides not matched to a gene: 3. Germline V gene lookup returns CDR1 SGHRS and CDR2 YFSETQ. The CDR3 contains 14 residues. In DNA form, the CDR3 reads TGCGCCAGCAGGCAAGCGGGAGGGTACAATGAGCAGTTCTTC. Translated, it gives CASRQAGGYNEQFF.

This clone was seen only once. The chain joins TRBV7-3 to TRBJ2-3; weak D call: TRBD2 (5 bases). This CDR3 comprises 14 residues. Germline CDR1 and CDR2: SGHTA and FQGTGA. Trimming removed 5 bases at V and 4 bases at J, with 13 bases between. The CDR3 bases are TGTGCCAGCAGCCCCCCGACTAAGCCAGATACGCAGTATTTT. It is translated as CASSPPTKPDTQYF.

The V call is TRBV19, the J call TRBJ2-7, with D possibly being TRBD2 (6 bases). Looked up from germline, CDR1 is LNHDA and CDR2 is SQIVND (reference sequence). V shed 5 bases and J shed 6 bases, with 14 bases lying between them. The CDR3 is 13 residues long. The CDR3 DNA reads TGTGCCAGTAGTCTAGGACTAAGGAGCGAGCAGTACTTC. Its translation is CASSLGLRSEQYF.

The chain carries TRBV4-1 and TRBJ1-5, with TRBD1 matching over 9 bases. Germline CDR1 MGHRA, CDR2 YSYEKL. The CDR3 is 16 amino acids. J lost 7 bases, V lost 4 bases, and 11 bases had no gene match. The CDR3 sequence is CASSPGDRGLEQPQHF. The CDR3 region has the DNA TGCGCCAGCAGCCCGGGAGACAGGGGGTTGGAACAGCCCCAGCATTTT.

CDR3 residues: CASTFSGTSGYEQYF. The CDR3 DNA is TGTGCCAGCACCTTCTCCGGGACTAGCGGGTACGAGCAGTACTTC. V usage is TRBV6-5 and J usage is TRBJ2-7; TRBD2 aligns across 12 bases. Germline values: CDR1 MNHEY, CDR2 SVGAGI. This CDR3 spans 15 amino acids. With 7 bases clipped from V and 4 bases from J, the junction kept 8 bases outside the gene matches.

The CDR3 bases are TGTGCCAGCAACTGGGGAGGGGTCCGGGACGAGCAGTACTTC. Translation: CASNWGGVRDEQYF. The chain employs TRBV6-1 and TRBJ2-5; 7 positions match TRBD2. With the DNA end fitting TRBJ2-7 better, the J assignment may be wrong. The length of the CDR3 is 14 residues. Germline values: CDR1 MNHNS, CDR2 SASEGT.

The V and J genes are TRBV7-9 and TRBJ1-1; weak D call: TRBD1 (5 bases). Germline V gene lookup returns CDR1 SEHNR and CDR2 FQNEAQ (reference sequence). Deletions cut 5 bases from V and 3 bases from J, with 13 bases between. The CDR3 contains 14 residues. The CDR3 here is CASSPKTTDTEAFF. CDR3 nucleotide sequence: TGTGCCAGCAGCCCGAAAACGACAGACACTGAAGCTTTCTTT.